These 19 T cell receptor beta chains were all obtained from the same sample, sequenced in a study of blood T cells in healthy people across ages (dated by TCRdb to about 2015). Library preparation employed 5' RACE. Sequenced using an Illumina HiSeq 2500. A second about 7 to 12 cycle PCR used a sample-barcoded 5' primer and a J-beta primer mix. Clones were called with MiXCR by TCRdb after fastp trimmed the public reads at Q25, and only in-frame beta chains were retained. Each CDR3 protein appears once, grouped with its most common genes and DNA. The sample table shows about 580,000 distinct CDR3 sequences, and 40% to 55% are seen once. Jointly, the top ten make up around 24% of the sample. Sequences were obtained from blood. The receptors come from a man older than 75 in good health.

The V and J genes are TRBV7-9 and TRBJ2-1, with TRBD2 as a possible D gene (6 bases). There are 15 residues in the CDR3. With 5 bases removed from V and 8 bases from J, the gap between germline ends came to 19 bases. The germline V gene encodes CDR1 SEHNR and CDR2 FQNEAQ (reference sequence). CDR3 protein: CASSLGGPTDDEQFF. DNA of the CDR3: TGTGCCAGCAGCCTGGGGGGACCTACGGACGATGAGCAGTTCTTC.

The chain employs TRBV5-1 and TRBJ1-2, with 9 bases matching TRBD1. The CDR3 contains 15 residues. Trimming at V came to 1 base and at J to 6 bases, leaving 7 bases not matched to a gene. The germline CDR1 and CDR2 sequences are SGHRS and YFSETQ. CDR3 in amino acids: CASSLLGTGPDGYTF. The CDR3, as DNA: TGCGCCAGCAGCTTGTTGGGGACAGGGCCGGATGGCTACACCTTC.

The J gene is TRBJ2-2, the V gene TRBV27; tentatively, D is TRBD1 (5 bases). The germline V gene encodes CDR1 MNHEY and CDR2 SMNVEV (reference sequence). V lost 6 bases to trimming and J lost 4 bases, with 12 bases between them. The CDR3 has 14 amino acids. The CDR3: CASRLGPGTGELFF. As DNA, the CDR3 is TGTGCCAGCAGATTGGGGCCCGGCACCGGGGAGCTGTTTTTT.

The gene calls are TRBV29-1 and TRBJ1-1; D ambiguous. There are 11 residues in the CDR3. V lost 4 bases to trimming and J lost 3 bases, with 6 bases between them. Germline-derived CDR1 and CDR2 are SQVTM and ANQGSEA. The DNA of the CDR3 is TGCAGCGTTGTCCTGTACACTGAAGCTTTCTTT. This codes for CSVVLYTEAFF.

This chain uses TRBV28 with TRBJ2-7; TRBD1 matches at 8 bases. Per germline, CDR1 MDHEN and CDR2 SYDVKM. Trimming cost V 6 bases and J 3 bases; bases outside gene matches: 7. The CDR3 is 14 residues long. The CDR3 coding sequence is TGTGCCAGCAGATCTCCGGGACAGGTCTACGAGCAGTACTTC. Protein product: CASRSPGQVYEQYF.

This chain uses TRBV7-2 with TRBJ2-1; 7 bases are a match to TRBD2. This CDR3 spans 15 amino acids. Trimming removed 3 bases from V and 2 bases from J; junction bases left unmatched: 4. Germline values: CDR1 SGHTA, CDR2 FQGNSA. The CDR3 protein is CASSLSGDPYNEQFF. The DNA of the CDR3 is TGTGCCAGCAGCTTGAGCGGGGACCCCTACAATGAGCAGTTCTTC. The full variable domain, in which reference TRBV7-2 and TRBJ2-1 provide the parts outside the CDR3, is GAGVSQSPSNKVTEKGKDVELRCDPISGHTALYWYRQSLGQGLEFLIYFQGNSAPDKSGLPSDRFSAERTGGSVSTLTIQRTQQEDSAVYLCASSLSGDPYNEQFFGPGTRLTVL.

The chain recombines TRBV20-1 with TRBJ2-7; a possible D gene is TRBD2 (6 bases). Germline CDR1 and CDR2: DFQATT and SNEGSKA (reference sequence). V lost 2 bases, J lost 6 bases, and 17 bases lay in between. The CDR3 is made up of 14 amino acids. CDR3 sequence: CSARPMIGSGEQYF. The CDR3 DNA follows: TGCAGTGCTAGACCTATGATCGGGAGCGGCGAGCAGTACTTC.

The J gene is TRBJ2-5, the V gene TRBV7-3; D assignment may be TRBD1 or TRBD2 (5 bases each). The V end was cut by 4 bases, the J end by 4 bases, with 10 bases between. From germline, CDR1 is SGHTA and CDR2 FQGTGA. This CDR3 is built from 13 residues. In DNA form, the CDR3 reads TGTGCCAGCAGCTCGGGACCCACAGAGACCCAGTACTTC. It translates to CASSSGPTETQYF.

Concerning this clonotype: A read error may produce the germline difference seen at one junction end. The chain employs TRBV5-1 and TRBJ2-1; D is ambiguous. The CDR3 spans 15 residues. Looked up from germline, CDR1 is SGHRS and CDR2 is YFSETQ. The CDR3 DNA reads as TGCGCCAGCAGCTTGCAGTCTGAATCCTACGATGAGCAGTTCTTC. Translation: CASSLQSESYDEQFF.

This clonotype was recorded only once. This chain connects TRBV10-3 to TRBJ2-3; D call uncertain. Trimming left V 0 bases short and J 0 bases short, with 7 bases between. The CDR3 runs to 15 residues. Germline V CDR1 and CDR2: ENHRY, SYGVKD. The CDR3 here is CAISESITSTDTQYF. CDR3 nucleotide sequence: TGTGCCATCAGTGAGTCGATTACTAGCACAGATACGCAGTATTTT.

This clonotype has a handful of counts. As DNA, the CDR3 is TGTGCCAGCAGCCCTCAGCGCGCCGGCTACGAGCAGTACTTC. Protein product: CASSPQRAGYEQYF. The V gene is TRBV9, the J gene TRBJ2-7; D is undetermined. The CDR3 is 14 amino acids. V gave up 4 bases and J gave up 3 bases, with 14 bases separating them. Germline V gene sequence: CDR1 SGDLS, CDR2 YYNGEE.

This clonotype was seen a handful of times. The chain carries TRBV3-1 and TRBJ1-4, with a possible D match to TRBD1 (5 bases). This CDR3 contains 13 residues. Germline CDR1 is LGHDT and CDR2 is YNNKEL (reference sequence). V was pared by 4 bases and J by 11 bases, with 14 bases between. The CDR3 is CASSPRDPGKLFF. CDR3 nucleotides: TGTGCCAGCAGCCCCCGGGACCCAGGGAAACTGTTTTTT.

The V call is TRBV7-9, the J call TRBJ1-2; D is uncertain. CDR3 length equals 14 residues. Trimming left V 1 base short and J 5 bases short, with 11 bases between. The germline CDR1 and CDR2 sequences are SEHNR and FQNEAQ (reference sequence). The DNA for the CDR3 is TGTGCCAGCAGCTTAGGCGAGGGATTATATGGCTACACCTTC. Translation gives CASSLGEGLYGYTF.

V gene TRBV3-1 combines with J gene TRBJ1-2; 8 bases are shared with TRBD1. Germline-derived CDR1 and CDR2 are LGHDT and YNNKEL (reference sequence). The V and J ends lost 5 bases and 8 bases, in that order; junction bases with no gene match: 7. The CDR3 totals 13 residues. Here the CDR3 reads CASSIRTGRGYTF. In DNA, the CDR3 is TGTGCCAGCAGCATACGGACAGGGAGGGGCTACACCTTC.

This clonotype was detected a few times. The V and J genes are TRBV10-3 and TRBJ2-1; tentative D call: TRBD1 (5 bases). CDR3 length: 15 residues. Germline V gene lookup returns CDR1 ENHRY and CDR2 SYGVKD. The ends were cut back, 3 bases at V and 4 bases at J, with 13 bases in the middle. The CDR3 DNA is TGTGCCATCAGTGATGGCAGGGCCCTATACAATGAGCAGTTCTTC. Translated: CAISDGRALYNEQFF.

A word on this clonotype: The germline gene is not matched at one end of the junction; a read error may be the cause. V usage is TRBV11-3 and J usage is TRBJ2-5; D remains unclear. Germline V gene sequence: CDR1 SGHNT, CDR2 YENEEA. The CDR3 covers 13 residues. CDR3 in DNA: TGTGCCAGCAGCTTAGGACTTCAAGAGTCCCAGTACTTC. It translates to CASSLGLQESQYF. The full variable domain, its missing parts supplied by reference TRBV11-3 and TRBJ2-5, is EAGVVQSPRYKIIEKKQPVAFWCNPISGHNTLYWYLQNLGQGPELLIRYENEEAVDDSQLPKDRFSAERLKGVDSTLKIQPAELGDSAVYLCASSLGLQESQYFGPGTRLLVL.

V usage is TRBV7-2 and J usage is TRBJ2-1; D not certain. V shed 1 base and J shed 8 bases, with 15 bases lying between them. Germline CDR1 reads SGHTA; CDR2 reads FQGNSA. The CDR3 length is 15 residues. The CDR3, as DNA: TGTGCCAGCAGCTTAGAGGGAAGGCCGATCGATGAGCAGTTCTTC. Its protein product is CASSLEGRPIDEQFF.

This clonotype has more than one count but fewer than ten. This sequence joins TRBV28 and TRBJ2-7, with unresolved D. The better agreement between TRBJ2-4 and the DNA end casts doubt on the J call. In germline, CDR1 is MDHEN, CDR2 SYDVKM. CDR3 length: 13 residues. DNA for the CDR3: TGTGCCAGCAGACACAGACAATTCAACATTCAGTACTTC. Translated, it gives CASRHRQFNIQYF.

Only one count was recorded for this clonotype. V gene TRBV12-3 or TRBV12-4 combines with J gene TRBJ2-3; 9 nucleotides match TRBD1. The CDR3 covers 17 residues. J gave up 4 bases and V 6 bases, and 14 bases lay outside the gene matches. CDR3 in amino acids: CASSLSGDRVFSDTQYF. In DNA form, the CDR3 reads TGTGCCAGCAGCCTCTCCGGGGACAGGGTATTTTCAGATACGCAGTATTTT.